These T cell receptor beta chains were read from a single sample in a study of blood T cell repertoires in COVID-19. Sequencing used immunoSEQ multiplex PCR; TCRdb keeps in-frame clones, though not all of them. Of more than 60,000 clones listed, around 83% are singletons. The sample was peripheral blood. Receptors originate from a man in his forties or fifties with acute or convalescent COVID-19. The CDR3 runs from the conserved cysteine through the conserved F or W. The D gene is left open where the match is weak. Clone size is not always given. Where it is, it says once, few, many or a class for expanded clones.

CDR3 protein,J gene,V gene,clone size,D gene
CASSLSLQNNSPLHF,TRBJ1-6,TRBV27,NA,NA
CASSLGQISPLHF,TRBJ1-6,TRBV12-3/TRBV12-4,once,NA
CASSYFSGTDGYTF,TRBJ1-2,TRBV6-5,NA,TRBD1
CASSLQGMNTEAFF,TRBJ1-1,TRBV7-9,NA,NA
CASSFPGYNEQFF,TRBJ2-1,TRBV7-9,NA,NA
CASSYQGDSQPQHF,TRBJ1-5,TRBV6-5,NA,TRBD1
CASSSTGDQPQHF,TRBJ1-5,TRBV19,NA,TRBD1
CASSPTGGLNYNEQFF,TRBJ2-1,TRBV7-2,NA,NA
CASSPPGQTYEQYF,TRBJ2-7,TRBV28,NA,TRBD1
CASSQEVGLAGGRHEQFF,TRBJ2-1,TRBV4-3,NA,TRBD2
CASSLMGRMGNTIYF,TRBJ1-3,TRBV5-1,NA,NA
CASSFRDRANNTEAFF,TRBJ1-1,TRBV7-4,few,TRBD1
CASSRTEYTEAFF,TRBJ1-1,TRBV27,NA,NA
CASSQDVTVNQPQHF,TRBJ1-5,TRBV4-3,once,NA
CSAVREVTQYF,TRBJ2-3,TRBV20-1,NA,TRBD2
CASSYGGAVRDEQFF,TRBJ2-1,TRBV11-3,NA,NA
CASSYVQGYSEAFF,TRBJ1-1,TRBV6-2/TRBV6-3,NA,NA
CASSPSWSYNEQFF,TRBJ2-1,TRBV5-1,NA,NA